This is a list of T cell receptor beta chains from one sample in a study of blood T cell repertoires in COVID-19. Clones were sequenced by immunoSEQ multiplex PCR, and TCRdb holds only the in-frame ones, with some missing. The table lists 150,000 to 200,000 clones, about nine tenths of them singletons. Sequenced: peripheral blood. These receptors all stem from a man between 18 and 29 years old who had recovered from COVID-19. CDR3s include the opening cysteine and the closing phenylalanine or tryptophan. The D gene is left open where the match is weak. Clone size is not always given. Where it is, it says once, few, many or a class for expanded clones.

abundance: few; j_gene: TRBJ2-3; d_gene: NA; v_gene: TRBV7-2; CDR3nt: TGTGCCAGCAGCTTTATAACAGATACGCAGTATTTT; CDR3aa: CASSFITDTQYF
abundance: once; j_gene: TRBJ2-1; d_gene: NA; v_gene: TRBV7-6; CDR3nt: TGTGCCAGCAGCTTTAACGGGGGTGGGGAGTCCTACAATGAGCAGTTCTTC; CDR3aa: CASSFNGGGESYNEQFF
abundance: NA; j_gene: TRBJ2-7; d_gene: NA; v_gene: TRBV3-1/TRBV3-2; CDR3nt: TGTGCCAGCAGCCCAGGAAACGAGCAGTACTTC; CDR3aa: CASSPGNEQYF
abundance: NA; j_gene: TRBJ2-7; d_gene: NA; v_gene: TRBV25-1; CDR3nt: TGTGCCAGCAGTGGGCGGGGGCGCCAATACGAGCAGTACTTC; CDR3aa: CASSGRGRQYEQYF
abundance: NA; j_gene: TRBJ1-4; d_gene: TRBD1; v_gene: TRBV3-1/TRBV3-2; CDR3nt: TGTGCCAGCAGCCAAGAAAGTTCCGGGACAGGGGGCAAACTGTTTTTT; CDR3aa: CASSQESSGTGGKLFF
abundance: NA; j_gene: TRBJ1-3; d_gene: TRBD1; v_gene: TRBV5-6; CDR3nt: TGTGCCAGCAGCGGGAACAGGGGACCTGGAAACACCATATATTTT; CDR3aa: CASSGNRGPGNTIYF
abundance: NA; j_gene: TRBJ1-2; d_gene: TRBD1; v_gene: TRBV18; CDR3nt: TGTGCCAGCTCACCAAGACAGGGGGTAAGCGGCTACACCTTC; CDR3aa: CASSPRQGVSGYTF
abundance: NA; j_gene: TRBJ2-2; d_gene: TRBD2; v_gene: TRBV3-1/TRBV3-2; CDR3nt: TGTGCCAGCAGCCAAGGACTAGCGGGGACCGGGGAGCTGTTTTTT; CDR3aa: CASSQGLAGTGELFF
abundance: NA; j_gene: TRBJ1-3; d_gene: NA; v_gene: TRBV5-1; CDR3nt: TGCGCCAGCAGCCCCTACTACGGGAGCTCTGGAAACACCATATATTTT; CDR3aa: CASSPYYGSSGNTIYF
abundance: NA; j_gene: TRBJ2-2; d_gene: NA; v_gene: TRBV6-1; CDR3nt: TGTGCCAGCAGTCCCGGGGGTCGAGACACCGGGGAGCTGTTTTTT; CDR3aa: CASSPGGRDTGELFF
abundance: NA; j_gene: TRBJ2-3; d_gene: TRBD1; v_gene: TRBV5-1; CDR3nt: TGCGCCAGCAACAGGGGAAAAGATACGCAGTATTTT; CDR3aa: CASNRGKDTQYF
abundance: NA; j_gene: TRBJ2-6; d_gene: TRBD1; v_gene: TRBV28; CDR3nt: TGTGCCAGCAGTACGGACAGGGAATCTGGGGCCAACGTCCTGACTTTC; CDR3aa: CASSTDRESGANVLTF
abundance: once; j_gene: TRBJ1-5; d_gene: NA; v_gene: TRBV27; CDR3nt: TGTGCCAGCAGTCCCCAGGGTCGAAGCAATCAGCCCCAGCATTTT; CDR3aa: CASSPQGRSNQPQHF
abundance: NA; j_gene: TRBJ2-6; d_gene: NA; v_gene: TRBV30; CDR3nt: TGTGCCTGGAGTGTCTTCTCTGGGGCCAACGTCCTGACTTTC; CDR3aa: CAWSVFSGANVLTF
abundance: once; j_gene: TRBJ2-1; d_gene: TRBD2; v_gene: TRBV7-2; CDR3nt: TGTGCCAGCAGCTTAGGGCAACGGGGAGGGAGGGATGAGCAGTTCTTC; CDR3aa: CASSLGQRGGRDEQFF
abundance: NA; j_gene: TRBJ1-2; d_gene: NA; v_gene: TRBV19; CDR3nt: TGTGCCAGTAGTATGCAGCGCTATGGCTACACCTTC; CDR3aa: CASSMQRYGYTF
abundance: once; j_gene: TRBJ1-2; d_gene: NA; v_gene: TRBV24-1; CDR3nt: TGTGCCACCAGTGATTCCCGGGACTTCACCTTC; CDR3aa: CATSDSRDFTF
abundance: NA; j_gene: TRBJ1-2; d_gene: NA; v_gene: TRBV28; CDR3nt: TGTGCCAGCAGTTTATCCGGACCGGAGGTTTATGGCTACACCTTC; CDR3aa: CASSLSGPEVYGYTF
abundance: once; j_gene: TRBJ1-2; d_gene: NA; v_gene: TRBV28; CDR3nt: TGTGCCTCCCGGGTGGACAGTAACTATGGCTACACCTTC; CDR3aa: CASRVDSNYGYTF
abundance: NA; j_gene: TRBJ2-1; d_gene: TRBD2; v_gene: TRBV5-5; CDR3nt: TGTGCCAGCAGCCCCTCCGGTGCGGGAGCCTACAATGAGCAGTTCTTC; CDR3aa: CASSPSGAGAYNEQFF
abundance: NA; j_gene: TRBJ1-5; d_gene: NA; v_gene: TRBV20-1; CDR3nt: TGCAGTGCTAGTATGCGGGGCGCAGGAAGCAATCAGCCCCAGCATTTT; CDR3aa: CSASMRGAGSNQPQHF
abundance: NA; j_gene: TRBJ1-6; d_gene: TRBD1; v_gene: TRBV27; CDR3nt: TGTGCCAGCAGTTCCCGGACAGGGGCGAGTTCACCCCTCCACTTT; CDR3aa: CASSSRTGASSPLHF
abundance: NA; j_gene: TRBJ2-7; d_gene: TRBD1; v_gene: TRBV29-1; CDR3nt: TGCAGCGTACGGACAGGGGGAAGTGAGCAGTACTTC; CDR3aa: CSVRTGGSEQYF
abundance: NA; j_gene: TRBJ2-1; d_gene: NA; v_gene: TRBV27; CDR3nt: TGTGCCAGCAGTTTTGGGCCAAATGAGCAGTTCTTC; CDR3aa: CASSFGPNEQFF
abundance: NA; j_gene: TRBJ1-6; d_gene: NA; v_gene: TRBV2; CDR3nt: TGTGCCAGCAGTGGGCAGGGGATTTCACCCCTCCACTTT; CDR3aa: CASSGQGISPLHF
abundance: NA; j_gene: TRBJ1-5; d_gene: NA; v_gene: TRBV19; CDR3nt: TGTGCCAGTAGTATACAGGACAATCAGCCCCAGCATTTT; CDR3aa: CASSIQDNQPQHF